What follows are 7 T cell receptor beta chains derived from one specimen sequenced in a study of CD8 T cells in ankylosing spondylitis. One entry per CDR3 protein results from TCRdb running MiXCR on the 5' RACE reads. This sample carries tens of thousands of distinct CDR3 sequences, 6% of them seen once, and the ten largest clones take more than 10%. Sequenced sample: blood, either unsorted or a sorted T cell fraction (not recorded which). The receptors were sampled from a male donor with ankylosing spondylitis or in good health (not recorded which).

The CDR3 region has the DNA TGTGCCAGCAGCTTGGATTTCTCCGGGCCCTTTGGCTACACCTTC. Translation gives CASSLDFSGPFGYTF. The V call is TRBV5-4, the J call TRBJ1-2, with D unresolved. Trimming pared 0 bases from V and 7 bases from J, leaving 16 bases between. The germline CDR1 and CDR2 sequences are SGHNT and YYREEE (reference sequence). CDR3 length: 15 residues.

This clonotype was picked up many times. The V and J genes are TRBV7-8 and TRBJ2-3; no clear D gene. CDR1 and CDR2 from the germline V gene are SGHVS and FQNEAQ. V was clipped by 6 bases and J by 2 bases, with 12 bases between them. This CDR3 region has 14 residues. CDR3 in amino acids: CASRRLPSTDTQYF. The CDR3 region has the DNA TGTGCCAGCAGACGATTACCTTCCACAGATACGCAGTATTTT.

This clonotype was counted at least ten times. The chain carries TRBV29-1 and TRBJ1-1, with a tentative D call TRBD1 (6 bases). CDR3 size: 13 residues. Germline V gene sequence: CDR1 SQVTM, CDR2 ANQGSEA. V shed 8 bases and J shed 0 bases, with 13 bases lying between them. The CDR3 here is CSSAGDLNTEAFF. CDR3 DNA sequence: TGCAGCTCGGCAGGGGATCTGAACACTGAAGCTTTCTTT.

About this clonotype: Just one base apart from a much larger clone, this may be a read error. The DNA for the CDR3 is TGTACCAGCAGCTTGGGCCCAGGGGTGACCGGGGAGCTGTTTTTT. Translation gives CTSSLGPGVTGELFF. The chain has TRBV11-2 and TRBJ2-2; possible D gene TRBD1, 6 bases. The CDR3 has 15 amino acids. Germline CDR1 reads SGHAT; CDR2 reads FQNNGV.

This clonotype was picked up many times. This sequence joins TRBV14 and TRBJ1-1, with 7 positions matching TRBD1. Germline V gene data show CDR1 as SGHDN and CDR2 as FVKESK. The CDR3 consists of 14 residues. J gave up 6 bases and V 1 base, and 5 bases lay outside the gene matches. The CDR3 DNA is TGTGCCAGCAGCCAAGTCAGGGGGTTATCTGAAGCTTTCTTT. Its translation is CASSQVRGLSEAFF.

This clonotype was recorded at least ten times. CDR3 residues: CASTIIQGNEQFF. DNA of the CDR3: TGTGCCAGCACCATCATACAGGGCAATGAGCAGTTCTTC. This chain links TRBV28 with TRBJ2-1; possibly TRBD1 for D (6 bases). Trimming stripped 7 bases from V and 6 bases from J, with 13 bases between. This CDR3 comprises 13 residues. Looked up from germline, CDR1 is MDHEN and CDR2 is SYDVKM.

This clonotype was found many times. This chain joins TRBV3-1 and TRBJ2-7, with a weak D call TRBD2 (6 bases). This CDR3 is built from 14 residues. V lost 0 bases, J lost 3 bases, and 9 bases lay in between. The germline CDR1 and CDR2 sequences are LGHDT and YNNKEL (reference sequence). CDR3: CASSQDGGGYEQYF. The CDR3 nucleotides read TGTGCCAGCAGCCAAGACGGGGGAGGCTACGAGCAGTACTTC.